This TCR beta chain was captured in a study of T cell clonality in common variable immunodeficiency. As to this clone: Its cognate antigen is unknown. The CDR3 extends 3 residues past the end of the read, so its final part is completed from the germline J gene.

CDR3 length: 15 residues. The V and J ends lost 6 bases and 6 bases, in that order; junction bases with no gene match: 9. Germline values: CDR1 SGHTA, CDR2 FQGNSA. Study conclusions and caveats: Fewer deletions and N-nucleotide insertions were reportedly seen in common variable immunodeficiency TCR beta sequences.

The protocol was immunoSEQ multiplex PCR, while the TCRdb copy is restricted to in-frame clones and leaves out a portion. Singletons are absent from the sample, which has over 11,000 clones. The material sequenced was peripheral blood mononuclear cells. The genes are TRBV7-2 and TRBJ2-1; 9 bases map to TRBD2. This receptor was obtained from a human donor with common variable immunodeficiency. CDR3 DNA (partial): TGTGCCAGCAGACCTACTAGCGGGCTATTCAATGAG. Translating gives CASRPTSGLFNE. In full, the CDR3 is CASRPTSGLFNEQFF.